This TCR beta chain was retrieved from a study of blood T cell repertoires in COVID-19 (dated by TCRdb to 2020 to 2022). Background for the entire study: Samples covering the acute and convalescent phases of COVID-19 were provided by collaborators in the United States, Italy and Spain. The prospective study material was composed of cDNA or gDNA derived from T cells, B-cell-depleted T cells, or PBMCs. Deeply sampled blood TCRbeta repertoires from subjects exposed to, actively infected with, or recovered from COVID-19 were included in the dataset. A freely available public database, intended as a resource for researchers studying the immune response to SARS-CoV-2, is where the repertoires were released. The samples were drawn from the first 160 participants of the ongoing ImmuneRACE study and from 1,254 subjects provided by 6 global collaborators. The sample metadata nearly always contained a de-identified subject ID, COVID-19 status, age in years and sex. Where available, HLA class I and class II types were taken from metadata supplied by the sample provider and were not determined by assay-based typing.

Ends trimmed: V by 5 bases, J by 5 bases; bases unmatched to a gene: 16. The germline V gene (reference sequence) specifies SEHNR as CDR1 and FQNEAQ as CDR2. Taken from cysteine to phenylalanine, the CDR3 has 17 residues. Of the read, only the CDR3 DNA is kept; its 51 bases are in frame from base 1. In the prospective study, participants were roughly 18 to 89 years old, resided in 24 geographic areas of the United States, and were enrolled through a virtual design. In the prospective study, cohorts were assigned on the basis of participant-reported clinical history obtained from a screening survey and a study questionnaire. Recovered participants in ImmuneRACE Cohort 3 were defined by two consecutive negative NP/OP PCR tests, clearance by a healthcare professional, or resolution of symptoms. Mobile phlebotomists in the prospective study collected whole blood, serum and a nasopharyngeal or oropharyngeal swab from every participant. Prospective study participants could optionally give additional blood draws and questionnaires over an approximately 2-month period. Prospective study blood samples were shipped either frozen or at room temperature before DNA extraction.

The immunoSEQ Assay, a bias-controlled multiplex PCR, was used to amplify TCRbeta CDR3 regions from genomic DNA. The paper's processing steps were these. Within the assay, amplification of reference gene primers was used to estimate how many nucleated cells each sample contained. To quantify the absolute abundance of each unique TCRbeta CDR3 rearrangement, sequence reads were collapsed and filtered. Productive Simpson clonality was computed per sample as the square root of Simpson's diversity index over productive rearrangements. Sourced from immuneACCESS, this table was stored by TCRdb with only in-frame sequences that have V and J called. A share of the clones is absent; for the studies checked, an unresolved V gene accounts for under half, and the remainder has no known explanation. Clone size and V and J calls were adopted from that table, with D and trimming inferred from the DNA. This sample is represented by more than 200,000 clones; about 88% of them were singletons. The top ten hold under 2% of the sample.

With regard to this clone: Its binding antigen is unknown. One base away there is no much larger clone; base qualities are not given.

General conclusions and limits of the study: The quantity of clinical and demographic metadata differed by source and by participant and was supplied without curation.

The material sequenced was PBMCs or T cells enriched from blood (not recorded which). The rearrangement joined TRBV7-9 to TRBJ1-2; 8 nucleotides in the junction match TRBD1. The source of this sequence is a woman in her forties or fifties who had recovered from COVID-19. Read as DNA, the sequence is TGTGCCAGCAGCCCTCTGACAGGGGCCGCAACGTCGTATGGCTACACCTTC. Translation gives CASSPLTGAATSYGYTF.